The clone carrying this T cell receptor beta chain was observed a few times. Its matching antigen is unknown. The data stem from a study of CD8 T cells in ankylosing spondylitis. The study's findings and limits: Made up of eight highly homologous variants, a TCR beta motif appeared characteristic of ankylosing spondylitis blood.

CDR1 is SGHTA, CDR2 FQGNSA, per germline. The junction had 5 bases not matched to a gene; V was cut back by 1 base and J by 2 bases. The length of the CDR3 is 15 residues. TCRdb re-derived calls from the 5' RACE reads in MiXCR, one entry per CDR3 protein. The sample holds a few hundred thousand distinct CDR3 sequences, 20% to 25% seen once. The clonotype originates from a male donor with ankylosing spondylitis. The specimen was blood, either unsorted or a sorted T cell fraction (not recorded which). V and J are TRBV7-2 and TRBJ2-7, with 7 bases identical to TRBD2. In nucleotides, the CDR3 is TGTGCCAGCAGCTTAGAGGCGGGAGAAACCTACGAGCAGTACTTC. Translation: CASSLEAGETYEQYF.